This TCR beta chain was recovered during a study of cytomegalovirus exposure and HLA in healthy donors. Whole-study results and caveats: Reportedly, TCR beta sequences accurately predicted HLA-A and HLA-B alleles in most subjects.

This CDR3 is built from 14 residues. V was shortened by 3 bases and J by 5 bases, with 12 bases between the two germline ends. Germline CDR1 and CDR2: SGHNT and YYREEE (reference sequence). Turning to this clone: The antigen remains undetermined.

It was with 60 Vbeta and 13 Jbeta primers that the PCR ran. Sequencing was performed with immunoSEQ multiplex PCR; in TCRdb, only in-frame clones are kept and a portion is missing. The sample contains around 92,000 clones, under 85% of which appear only once. Material for sequencing was PBMCs. This TCR was sampled from a female donor in good health and CMV-seropositive. This chain links TRBV5-4 with TRBJ1-5, with D perhaps matching TRBD1 (6 bases). The chain's CDR3 is CASSSQGRDQPQHF. CDR3 coding DNA: TGTGCCAGCAGCTCCCAGGGGCGCGATCAGCCCCAGCATTTT.